This section outlines one T cell receptor beta chain sequence together with its context. There is no known antigen for this receptor. No much larger clonotype is one base removed from it; base qualities were not supplied. TCRbeta CDR3 regions were amplified from genomic DNA using the immunoSEQ Assay, a bias-controlled multiplex PCR. Per the original workflow: Nucleated cell counts per sample were estimated from amplification of reference gene primers within the assay. To quantify the absolute abundance of each unique TCRbeta CDR3 rearrangement, sequence reads were collapsed and filtered. For each sample, productive Simpson clonality was calculated by taking the square root of Simpson's diversity index across productive rearrangements. The table comes from immuneACCESS by way of TCRdb, which keeps in-frame sequences with V and J called. Part of the clones is missing from these tables; in studies checked, under half for an unresolved V gene and the rest for unknown reasons. V and J calls and clone size are as listed in that table; D and trimming were resolved from the DNA. Here the sample has 150,000 or so clones; roughly 84% occur a single time. The top ten clones comprise 0.63% of the sample.

CDR1 and CDR2, looked up from the germline V gene, are KGHSH and LQKENI. V is shortened by 4 bases, J by 7 bases, and the region joining them spans 13 bases. Counted from cysteine to phenylalanine, this CDR3 has 14 amino acids. The read is trimmed to its CDR3 DNA, 42 bases read in frame from base 1. This entry is derived from a study of blood T cell repertoires in COVID-19 (dated by TCRdb to about 2020). Some background on the complete study: The collaborator samples originated in the United States, Italy and Spain and spanned the acute and convalescent phases of COVID-19. The material from the prospective study consisted of cDNA or gDNA derived from T cells, B-cell-depleted T cells, or PBMCs. The sample metadata nearly always contained a de-identified subject ID, COVID-19 status, age in years and sex. Deeply sampled blood TCRbeta repertoires from subjects exposed to, actively infected with, or recovered from COVID-19 were included in the dataset. The repertoires were made available in a free public database intended to serve as a resource for research on the immune response to SARS-CoV-2. Samples were obtained from the ongoing ImmuneRACE study (first 160 participants) and from 1,254 subjects provided by 6 global collaborators. HLA class I and class II types, where available, came from metadata supplied by the sample provider rather than from assay-based typing. What the research found in general, with its limitations: The amount of clinical and demographic metadata varied by source and participant and was provided uncurated.

At one collaborating source in Seattle, patients were enrolled during active infection and were followed longitudinally through the course of disease. Whole blood was collected in K2EDTA tubes by collaborating institutions according to the institutions' own protocols. Collaborator samples were shipped for TCRbeta analysis as frozen whole blood, isolated PBMCs, or DNA extracted from either sample type. The clonotype comes from a man in his fifties or sixties with COVID-19, enrolled during active disease. The chain couples TRBV18 to TRBJ1-4; a tentative D call is TRBD1 (5 bases match). Specimen: peripheral blood. The CDR3 protein is CASSLTDMTEKLFF. Here is the DNA: TGTGCCAGCTCACTGACGGACATGACTGAAAAACTGTTTTTT. Beyond the CDR3, the reference TRBV18 and TRBJ1-4 genes provide the residues; the full variable domain reads: NAGVMQNPRHLVRRRGQEARLRCSPMKGHSHVYWYRQLPEEGLKFMVYLQKENIIDESGMPKERFSAEFPKEGPSILRIQQVVRGDSAAYFCASSLTDMTEKLFFGSGTQLSVL.